This T cell receptor (beta chain) was retrieved from a study of early T cells in non-severe SARS-CoV-2 infection. This clonotype was seen a handful of times. What it binds is not known. One end of the junction does not line up with germline, which may come from a read error. Researchers attached unique molecular identifiers to individual cDNA molecules. TCRdb re-called the 5' RACE reads with MiXCR, one entry per CDR3 protein. This table holds 40,000 to 55,000 distinct CDR3 sequences, about 7% found once. General study points: Matches to VDJdb favored anti-spike CD8 responses and missed private and CD4 specificities.

Germline values: CDR1 SGHNT, CDR2 YYREEE (reference sequence). CDR3 length: 12 amino acids. This TCR derives from an adult who was a healthcare worker with PCR-confirmed SARS-CoV-2 infection or an uninfected control (not recorded which). V is TRBV5-4 and J is TRBJ2-7; D could derive from TRBD1 or TRBD2 (5 bases each). Specimen: whole blood. The CDR3 is CASSLDGTEGNF. The DNA of the CDR3 is TGTGCCAGCAGCTTGGACGGGACCGAGGGGAACTTC.